These 13 T cell receptor beta chains were sequenced from one sample in a study of T cells in localized non-small cell lung cancer (dated by TCRdb to 2019 to 2021). The library was built by means of the immunoSEQ multiplex PCR assay. Drawn from immuneACCESS, this table holds only the in-frame rearrangements with V and J called that TCRdb kept. Clones are partly lost; checked studies trace under half to an unresolved V gene and leave the rest unexplained. The sample table contains 26,000 or so clones; only one count was recorded for about 91% of them. The top ten clones comprise nearly 7% of the sample. Sequencing was performed on peripheral blood, taken before any cancer treatment. These receptors all come from a male donor at least 60 years old with stage I lung adenocarcinoma.

The chain links TRBV28 to TRBJ1-2, with a possible D match to TRBD1 (6 bases). Trimming left V 3 bases short and J 2 bases short, with 10 bases between. The CDR3 contains 14 residues. The V gene's germline CDR1 is MDHEN and CDR2 SYDVKM. The CDR3 reads CASSLGAPNYGYTF. The CDR3 coding sequence is TGTGCCAGCAGTTTGGGGGCGCCGAACTATGGCTACACCTTC.

For the CDR3, the DNA is TGTGCCAGCAGCGGGAAGACAGGGCCCACAGTGGGCTCCTATAATTCACCCCTCCACTTT. Residues: CASSGKTGPTVGSYNSPLHF. V and J are TRBV27 and TRBJ1-6, with TRBD1 matching over 7 bases. Trimming at V came to 6 bases and at J to 0 bases, leaving 17 bases not matched to a gene. The CDR3 is 20 residues long. Germline CDR1 is MNHEY and CDR2 is SMNVEV (reference sequence).

The chain recombines TRBV11-3 with TRBJ2-1; tentatively, D is TRBD2 (6 bases). Germline assignment: CDR1 SGHNT and CDR2 YENEEA. V was shortened by 6 bases and J by 5 bases, with 14 bases between the two germline ends. The CDR3 is 14 residues long. Here the CDR3 DNA reads TGTGCCAGCAGTCTCAGCGGGTTCAACAATGAGCAGTTCTTC. Translating it yields CASSLSGFNNEQFF. The entire variable domain, with the rest obtained from reference TRBV11-3 and TRBJ2-1, is as follows: EAGVVQSPRYKIIEKKQPVAFWCNPISGHNTLYWYLQNLGQGPELLIRYENEEAVDDSQLPKDRFSAERLKGVDSTLKIQPAELGDSAVYLCASSLSGFNNEQFFGPGTRLTVL.

The chain has TRBV5-1 and TRBJ2-1; 7 bases agree with TRBD1. The CDR3 has 14 amino acids. Germline CDR1 SGHRS, CDR2 YFSETQ. Trimming cost V 0 bases and J 7 bases; bases outside gene matches: 4. DNA for the CDR3: TGCGCCAGCAGCTTGGGCCCGACAGGGAATGAGCAGTTCTTC. Protein product: CASSLGPTGNEQFF. Supplemented by reference TRBV5-1 and TRBJ2-1, the full variable domain reads KAGVTQTPRYLIKTRGQQVTLSCSPISGHRSVSWYQQTPGQGLQFLFEYFSETQRNKGNFPGRFSGRQFSNSRSEMNVSTLELGDSALYLCASSLGPTGNEQFFGPGTRLTVL.

The chain links TRBV12-5 to TRBJ1-1; tentatively, D is TRBD1 (6 bases). The CDR3 has 16 amino acids. V was clipped by 7 bases and J by 6 bases, with 24 bases between them. Germline V gene lookup returns CDR1 LGHNT and CDR2 FRNRAP. Here the CDR3 DNA reads TGTGCTAGTGCCCCCCCGTCAGGGGTTCTCAACTCTGAAGCTTTCTTT. It yields the protein CASAPPSGVLNSEAFF.

This clone turned up a few times. The V call is TRBV5-6, the J call TRBJ1-3, with 11 positions matching TRBD1. Germline V gene sequence: CDR1 SGHDT, CDR2 YYEEEE. The CDR3 loop spans 17 amino acids. Trimming removed 4 bases from V and 3 bases from J; junction bases left unmatched: 9. CDR3 nucleotide sequence: TGTGCCAGCAGCCCCGGACAGGGGGCTGGAGGTGGAAACACCATATATTTT. Translated: CASSPGQGAGGGNTIYF.

The chain employs TRBV19 and TRBJ1-2; 7 nucleotides line up with TRBD1. CDR3 length: 13 amino acids. V lost 6 bases and J lost 6; bases outside the gene matches: 7. Germline V CDR1 and CDR2: LNHDA, SQIVND (reference sequence). For the CDR3, the DNA is TGTGCCAGTAGCAAGAGGACAGGAGATGGCTACACCTTC. Amino acid sequence: CASSKRTGDGYTF.

This clone was seen only a few times. The rearrangement joins TRBV5-1 to TRBJ2-2; the D is unclear. This CDR3 contains 12 residues. The ends were cut back, 10 bases at V and 4 bases at J, with 11 bases in the middle. Per germline, CDR1 SGHRS and CDR2 YFSETQ. The CDR3 region has the DNA TGCGCCTGTAGGCGGCCCACCGGGGAGCTGTTTTTT. It is translated as CACRRPTGELFF. Variable domain in full (rest from reference TRBV5-1 and TRBJ2-2): KAGVTQTPRYLIKTRGQQVTLSCSPISGHRSVSWYQQTPGQGLQFLFEYFSETQRNKGNFPGRFSGRQFSNSRSEMNVSTLELGDSALYLCACRRPTGELFFGEGSRLTVL.

The chain combines TRBV7-6 with TRBJ2-1; D ambiguous. V lost 5 bases and J 2 bases, leaving 16 bases between the germline ends. In germline, CDR1 is SGHVS, CDR2 FNYEAQ. The CDR3 has 16 residues. This CDR3 reads CASSPLGSLTYNEQFF. CDR3 coding DNA: TGTGCCAGCAGCCCCCTTGGGTCGTTAACCTACAATGAGCAGTTCTTC.

The chain joins TRBV30 to TRBJ2-7, with D uncertain. CDR1 is GTSNPN, CDR2 SVGIG, per germline (reference sequence). Trimming left V 0 bases short and J 3 bases short, with 18 bases between. The CDR3 loop spans 16 amino acids. CDR3 amino acids: CAWSVGRTFVLYEQYF. The DNA of the CDR3 is TGTGCCTGGAGTGTAGGTCGGACCTTTGTACTCTACGAGCAGTACTTC.

With regard to this clone: The same CDR3 can be traced to other DNA sequences in this sample. The chain is built from TRBV9 and TRBJ2-2, with D perhaps TRBD2 (6 bases). V gave up 2 bases and J gave up 2 bases, with 7 bases separating them. The CDR3 extends over 14 amino acids. Germline lookup yields CDR1 SGDLS and CDR2 YYNGEE. The DNA of the CDR3 is TGTGCCAGCAGCGTCGGGACTAACACCGGGGAGCTGTTTTTT. Its protein is CASSVGTNTGELFF.

The chain recombines TRBV5-1 with TRBJ1-3; 7 nucleotides agree with TRBD1. The V and J ends lost 4 bases and 7 bases, in that order; junction bases with no gene match: 5. Germline CDR1 reads SGHRS; CDR2 reads YFSETQ. The CDR3 contains 13 residues. The CDR3 sequence: CASSQDRTNTIYF. The CDR3 bases are TGCGCCAGCAGCCAGGACAGGACGAACACCATATATTTT.

V and J are TRBV5-4 and TRBJ2-3; 8 nucleotides agree with TRBD2. The germline CDR1 and CDR2 sequences are SGHNT and YYREEE (reference sequence). This CDR3 contains 16 residues. Trimming took 5 bases from V and 2 from J; bases not matched to a gene: 10. The CDR3 sequence is CASSRSGGLNTDTQYF. The CDR3 DNA sequence: TGTGCCAGCAGTCGCTCGGGGGGGTTGAACACAGATACGCAGTATTTT.